These 25 T cell receptor beta chains came from one sample sequenced in a study of CD8+ T cells in alopecia areata. Once RNA had been extracted, it was reverse transcribed into cDNA to act as the sequencing template. Using immunoSEQ multiplex PCR, the repertoire was profiled, and TCRdb retains in-frame clones only, with some absent. The sample gives approximately 120,000 clones, less than 50% of which show up once; roughly 10% is in the top ten. What was sequenced was NKG2D-low CD8+ T cells sorted from blood. The source of these receptors is a human donor with alopecia areata.

The chain employs TRBV11-2 and TRBJ2-7; D may be TRBD2 (6 bases). Trimming took 1 base from V and 1 from J, leaving 11 bases between them. Germline CDR1 is SGHAT and CDR2 is FQNNGV. CDR3 size: 15 residues. The CDR3 sequence is CASSLGFAGSYEQYF. The CDR3 region has the DNA TGTGCCAGCAGCTTAGGGTTCGCGGGGTCCTACGAGCAGTACTTC.

This chain connects TRBV27 to TRBJ1-1, with TRBD1 as a possible D gene (5 bases). V gave up 5 bases and J gave up 4 bases, with 11 bases separating them. Germline values: CDR1 MNHEY, CDR2 SMNVEV (reference sequence). The CDR3 spans 13 residues. The CDR3 sequence is CASSLDGGTEAFF. The CDR3 coding sequence is TGTGCCAGCAGTCTTGACGGGGGCACTGAAGCTTTCTTT.

The V call is TRBV7-8, the J call TRBJ2-5, with D hard to call. CDR3 length: 11 amino acids. The V gene lost 5 bases and the J gene lost 5 bases, with 6 bases spanning the gap. Looked up from germline, CDR1 is SGHVS and CDR2 is FQNEAQ. Here the CDR3 DNA reads TGTGCCAGCAGCGCGACCGAGACCCAGTACTTC. Encoded protein: CASSATETQYF.

In this sample, this clone turned up a few times. V usage is TRBV29-1 and J usage is TRBJ2-3; 7 bases line up with TRBD2. CDR1 SQVTM and CDR2 ANQGSEA come from the germline V gene. The V gene end was trimmed by 5 bases and the J gene end by 8 bases; junction bases not matched to a gene: 7. There are 12 residues in the CDR3. The CDR3 sequence is CSVRGLSGTQYF. The CDR3 nucleotides are TGCAGCGTTCGGGGACTATCGGGTACGCAGTATTTT.

V and J are TRBV28 and TRBJ1-5, with unresolved D. Germline V CDR1 and CDR2: MDHEN, SYDVKM. V was pared by 3 bases and J by 6 bases, with 6 bases between. This CDR3 comprises 12 residues. In nucleotides, the CDR3 is TGTGCCAGCAGTTTTTCGGCTCAGCCCCAGCATTTT. Its translation is CASSFSAQPQHF.

This chain links TRBV10-3 with TRBJ2-5; D might be TRBD1 (5 bases). The CDR3 spans 15 residues. Germline CDR1 and CDR2: ENHRY and SYGVKD. V lost 0 bases and J 1 base, leaving 9 bases between the germline ends. The CDR3 DNA is TGTGCCATCAGTGAGTCAAGTGACAGCCAAGAGACCCAGTACTTC. Amino acid sequence: CAISESSDSQETQYF.

The chain joins TRBV28 to TRBJ2-5; D gene uncertain. The germline V and J ends were trimmed by 3 bases and 1 base, with 9 bases remaining between them. This CDR3 has 14 amino acids. CDR1 is MDHEN, CDR2 SYDVKM, per germline. In DNA form, the CDR3 reads TGTGCCAGCAGTTTGGGCAGGCTCCAAGAGACCCAGTACTTC. It codes for CASSLGRLQETQYF. The full variable domain, with the rest looked up from reference TRBV28 and TRBJ2-5, is DVKVTQSSRYLVKRTGEKVFLECVQDMDHENMFWYRQDPGLGLRLIYFSYDVKMKEKGDIPEGYSVSREKKERFSLILESASTNQTSMYLCASSLGRLQETQYFGPGTRLLVL.

This clone was counted a few times. The V call is TRBV19, the J call TRBJ2-3, with D perhaps being TRBD1 or TRBD2 (5 bases each). Trimming took 9 bases from V and 0 from J, leaving 10 bases between them. The CDR3 totals 13 residues. Germline V lookup: CDR1 LNHDA, CDR2 SQIVND (reference sequence). The CDR3: CASDGGSTDTQYF. DNA for the CDR3: TGTGCCAGCGATGGGGGTAGCACAGATACGCAGTATTTT.

The chain is built from TRBV29-1 and TRBJ2-1; 15 positions match TRBD2. This CDR3 is built from 16 residues. In germline, CDR1 is SQVTM, CDR2 ANQGSEA. J lost 1 base, V lost 3 bases, and 1 base had no gene match. The DNA of the CDR3 is TGCAGCGTTGATGGGACTAGCGGGGGGTCCTACAATGAGCAGTTCTTC. It encodes CSVDGTSGGSYNEQFF.

A few counts support this clone. The V gene is TRBV29-1, the J gene TRBJ1-2; 7 nucleotides agree with TRBD1. The V gene's germline CDR1 is SQVTM and CDR2 ANQGSEA. J gave up 7 bases and V 8 bases, and 7 bases lay outside the gene matches. The CDR3 covers 11 residues. The CDR3 region is CSNRTGSGYTF. The CDR3 coding sequence is TGCAGCAACCGGACAGGAAGTGGCTACACCTTC.

The rearrangement uses TRBV2 and TRBJ2-3, with D maybe TRBD1 (6 bases). The V end was cut by 5 bases, the J end by 2 bases, with 14 bases between. Germline V gene sequence: CDR1 SNHLY, CDR2 FYNNEI. This CDR3 region has 15 residues. CDR3 amino acids: CASSWGQPDTDTQYF. The CDR3 nucleotides are TGTGCCAGCAGTTGGGGGCAGCCAGACACAGATACGCAGTATTTT.

J is TRBJ2-1 and V is TRBV30; TRBD1 matches 9 bases. V shed 8 bases, J shed 5 bases, and the junction held 10 bases outside the gene matches. The CDR3 loop spans 14 amino acids. Germline V gene sequence: CDR1 GTSNPN, CDR2 SVGIG (reference sequence). CDR3 sequence reads: CAGTTGTGNNEQFF. The CDR3 nucleotides read TGTGCCGGAACGACCGGGACAGGGAACAATGAGCAGTTCTTC.

J is TRBJ1-1 and V is TRBV11-2, with D unclear. CDR1 is SGHAT, CDR2 FQNNGV, per germline. The CDR3 length is 15 residues. With 1 base removed from V and 1 base from J, the gap between germline ends came to 10 bases. CDR3 in amino acids: CASSLGPRGNTEAFF. CDR3 nucleotides: TGTGCCAGCAGCTTAGGGCCCCGGGGGAACACTGAAGCTTTCTTT.

The chain employs TRBV6-6 and TRBJ2-7, with 7 bases aligning to TRBD2. Per germline, CDR1 MNHNY and CDR2 SVGAGI (reference sequence). Losses at the gene ends were 2 bases for V and 1 base for J; bases not matched to a gene: 5. The CDR3 loop spans 15 amino acids. CDR3: CASSYHPSGSYEQYF. The DNA for the CDR3 is TGTGCCAGCAGTTACCACCCTAGCGGATCCTACGAGCAGTACTTC.

This chain joins TRBV29-1 and TRBJ2-1; TRBD1 matches at 9 bases. Germline V CDR1 and CDR2: SQVTM, ANQGSEA. This CDR3 has 16 amino acids. V shed 4 bases, J shed 4 bases, and the junction held 11 bases outside the gene matches. For the CDR3, the DNA is TGCAGCGTTGTAGATGTAGGACAGGGGCTTTACAATGAGCAGTTCTTC. Protein product: CSVVDVGQGLYNEQFF.

V and J are TRBV28 and TRBJ2-3, with 10 bases fitting TRBD1. CDR3 length: 15 residues. Per the germline V gene, CDR1 is MDHEN and CDR2 is SYDVKM. With V trimmed by 6 bases and J by 1 base, 4 bases remained unmatched. The CDR3 DNA follows: TGTGCCAGCAGCAAGGGACAGGGGCGCACAGATACGCAGTATTTT. Encoded protein: CASSKGQGRTDTQYF. Full variable domain (missing parts from reference TRBV28 and TRBJ2-3): DVKVTQSSRYLVKRTGEKVFLECVQDMDHENMFWYRQDPGLGLRLIYFSYDVKMKEKGDIPEGYSVSREKKERFSLILESASTNQTSMYLCASSKGQGRTDTQYFGPGTRLTVL.

The chain carries TRBV29-1 and TRBJ2-3; the D gene is possibly TRBD2 (6 bases). CDR3 length: 14 amino acids. Per the germline V gene, CDR1 is SQVTM and CDR2 is ANQGSEA. Trimming left V 5 bases short and J 4 bases short, with 16 bases between. The CDR3, as DNA: TGCAGCGTTTATTGGGGAGGTTTTTCAGATACGCAGTATTTT. As protein: CSVYWGGFSDTQYF.

This clone was detected only once. This CDR3 is CASSGLAQTHEQYF. For the CDR3, the DNA is TGTGCCAGCAGCGGTTTAGCGCAAACACACGAGCAGTACTTC. The rearrangement links TRBV13 to TRBJ2-7; D is perhaps TRBD2 (5 bases). The CDR3 length is 14 residues. The germline gives CDR1 PRHDT, CDR2 FYEKMQ (reference sequence). V dropped 5 bases and J dropped 5 bases, with 16 bases sitting between them.

The rearrangement uses TRBV29-1 and TRBJ2-1; TRBD2 agrees at 7 bases. V was pared by 3 bases and J by 4 bases, with 18 bases of the junction left unmatched. There are 18 residues in the CDR3. CDR1 is SQVTM and CDR2 is ANQGSEA in the germline V gene. The CDR3 region has the DNA TGCAGCGTTGAGGGGGGGGGTCCCTCTATCCTCATATACAATGAGCAGTTCTTC. Encoded protein: CSVEGGGPSILIYNEQFF.

The sample holds a few counts of this clone. The V gene is TRBV14, the J gene TRBJ1-1; no firm D call. The CDR3 is 15 amino acids. Germline loops: CDR1 SGHDN, CDR2 FVKESK. Trimming removed 0 bases at V and 2 bases at J, with 10 bases between. DNA for the CDR3: TGTGCCAGCAGCCAAGATCCCGGTTTTAACACTGAAGCTTTCTTT. It translates to CASSQDPGFNTEAFF.

The rearrangement uses TRBV4-1 and TRBJ2-7; D call uncertain. CDR3 length: 14 residues. Germline V gives CDR1 MGHRA, CDR2 YSYEKL. The V end was cut by 0 bases, the J end by 7 bases, with 13 bases between. The CDR3 loop reads CASSQEGPNLEQYF. In DNA form, the CDR3 reads TGCGCCAGCAGCCAAGAAGGACCAAACTTAGAGCAGTACTTC.

The chain uses TRBV5-1 and TRBJ1-1, with 8 bases lining up with TRBD1. V was clipped by 0 bases and J by 0 bases; unmatched bases: 4. The CDR3 is 16 amino acids. CDR1 and CDR2 (germline): SGHRS, YFSETQ. CDR3 in amino acids: CASSLGQGNLNTEAFF. Written as DNA, the CDR3 is TGCGCCAGCAGCTTGGGACAGGGGAATCTGAACACTGAAGCTTTCTTT.

The rearrangement links TRBV28 to TRBJ2-7, with D possibly being TRBD1 (6 bases). The germline V and J ends were trimmed by 2 bases and 7 bases, with 15 bases remaining between them. The CDR3 has 14 residues. Germline loops: CDR1 MDHEN, CDR2 SYDVKM. The CDR3 region has the DNA TGTGCCAGCAGTTTAGGGGCAGGGGTGGAGGAGCAGTACTTC. Amino acids: CASSLGAGVEEQYF.

The rearrangement links TRBV6-1 to TRBJ2-3; the D call may be TRBD1 or TRBD2 (5 bases each). V was pared by 2 bases and J by 2 bases, with 11 bases between. The CDR3 is 15 amino acids. The germline CDR1 and CDR2 sequences are MNHNS and SASEGT. DNA of the CDR3: TGTGCCAGCAGTGAATTTTCCGGGACCACAGATACGCAGTATTTT. Protein product: CASSEFSGTTDTQYF.

The CDR3 reads CSVAGWESEHNEQFF. CDR3 nucleotide sequence: TGCAGCGTTGCGGGGTGGGAGTCAGAGCACAATGAGCAGTTCTTC. The V and J genes are TRBV29-1 and TRBJ2-1, with a tentative D call TRBD2 (5 bases). The CDR3 sequence is 15 residues long. Germline V CDR1 and CDR2: SQVTM, ANQGSEA. V was cut by 4 bases and J by 5 bases, with 18 bases left in between.